The entry below gives a single TCR beta chain sequence along with its context. The data were taken from a study of human T cells and chemical hapten exposure. Germline CDR1 SGHRS, CDR2 YFSETQ. The length of the CDR3 is 16 residues. Unmatched junction bases numbered 11, after V lost 4 bases and J lost 6 bases. Time point specified: patch test 2, 6 weeks after DPC sensitization. Stated treatment: therapeutic diphenylcyclopropenone sensitization with weekly scalp DPC. Blood draws came before every patch-test application. Attachment of unique molecular identifiers to individual cDNA molecules was performed in the library. TCRdb processed the RACE reads anew with MiXCR; each CDR3 protein has one entry. The sample has approximately 84,000 distinct CDR3 sequences; 10% are singletons.

The material sequenced was whole blood, taken in connection with sensitization to the hapten diphenylcyclopropenone (DPC). This TCR derives from a woman in her thirties with alopecia areata. Some clones in this sample may be carry-over from other donors' samples. The V call is TRBV5-1, the J call TRBJ2-2, with TRBD2 identical over 8 bases. CDR3 DNA: TGCGCCAGCAGCCCTCTAGCGGGTTTTTTCGCCGGGGAGCTGTTTTTT. This translates into CASSPLAGFFAGELFF.